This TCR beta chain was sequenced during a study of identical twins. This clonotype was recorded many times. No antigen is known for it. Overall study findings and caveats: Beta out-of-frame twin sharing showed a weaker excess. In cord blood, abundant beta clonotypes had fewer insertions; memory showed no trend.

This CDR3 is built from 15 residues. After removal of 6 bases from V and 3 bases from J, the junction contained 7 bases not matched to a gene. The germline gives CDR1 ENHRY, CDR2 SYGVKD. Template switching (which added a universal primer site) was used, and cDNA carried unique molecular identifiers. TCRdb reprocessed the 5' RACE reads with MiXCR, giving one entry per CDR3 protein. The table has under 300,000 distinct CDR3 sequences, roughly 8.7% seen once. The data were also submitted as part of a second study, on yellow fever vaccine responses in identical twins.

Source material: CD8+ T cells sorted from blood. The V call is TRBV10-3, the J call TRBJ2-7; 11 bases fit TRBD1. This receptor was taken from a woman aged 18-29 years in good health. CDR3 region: CAISPGQGANYEQYF. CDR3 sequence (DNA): TGTGCCATCAGCCCCGGACAGGGGGCGAACTACGAGCAGTACTTC.